Listed below are T cell receptor beta chains from one sample, sequenced in a study of post-analysis software for immune sequencing data. TCRdb ran MiXCR on the PCR reads and lists one entry per CDR3 protein. The data hold 650,000 to 900,000 distinct CDR3 sequences, with under 60% observed a single time. Sequenced: blood. All receptors come from a girl aged 5-17 years with multiple sclerosis. Each CDR3 is given with its conserved first and last residue. The order of the fields is J gene, V gene, CDR3 protein.

j_call: TRBJ1-1
v_call: TRBV4-3
cdr3_aa: CASSQDWVYGTEAFF

j_call: TRBJ2-7
v_call: TRBV7-6
cdr3_aa: CASSPAPGQGINEQYF

j_call: TRBJ2-1
v_call: TRBV11-3
cdr3_aa: CASSLGAGGGDEQFF

j_call: NA
v_call: TRBV27
cdr3_aa: CASSPLAGVNEQYF

j_call: TRBJ2-1
v_call: TRBV20-1
cdr3_aa: CSAKAGGFYNEQFF

j_call: TRBJ2-3
v_call: TRBV11-2
cdr3_aa: CASSPQGSTDTQYF

j_call: TRBJ2-3
v_call: TRBV12-3/TRBV12-4
cdr3_aa: CASRGLAGGPDTQYF

j_call: TRBJ2-1
v_call: TRBV9
cdr3_aa: CASSVSGLVKYNEQFF

j_call: TRBJ2-7
v_call: TRBV12-3/TRBV12-4
cdr3_aa: CASCPSSYEQYF

j_call: TRBJ1-6
v_call: TRBV2
cdr3_aa: CASSELRRRHNSPLHF

j_call: TRBJ1-2
v_call: TRBV4-1
cdr3_aa: CASSQVTRTGINYGYTF

j_call: TRBJ2-4
v_call: TRBV12-3/TRBV12-4
cdr3_aa: CASSPPGLAGVNIQYF

j_call: TRBJ2-2
v_call: TRBV6-5
cdr3_aa: CASTSGIYTGELFF

j_call: TRBJ2-5
v_call: TRBV5-1
cdr3_aa: CASSLAGQTTVGETQYF

j_call: TRBJ1-1
v_call: TRBV6-5
cdr3_aa: CASSYGQLAEAFF

j_call: TRBJ2-1
v_call: TRBV20-1
cdr3_aa: CSARSRKQFF

j_call: TRBJ2-1
v_call: TRBV4-1
cdr3_aa: CASSQGESGSPPYNEQFF

j_call: TRBJ2-7
v_call: TRBV28
cdr3_aa: CATLDNPCEQYF

j_call: NA
v_call: TRBV4-1
cdr3_aa: CASSQESTGETQYF

j_call: TRBJ2-5
v_call: TRBV20-1
cdr3_aa: CSAPKDRDRGKETQYF

j_call: TRBJ1-4
v_call: TRBV7-8
cdr3_aa: CASSLEGLGEKLFF

j_call: NA
v_call: TRBV4-2
cdr3_aa: CASSQGFRDEQYF

j_call: TRBJ2-3
v_call: TRBV5-1
cdr3_aa: CASSTGLAGDTQYF

j_call: TRBJ1-5
v_call: TRBV7-2
cdr3_aa: CASSPDTNQPQHF

j_call: TRBJ2-5
v_call: TRBV29-1
cdr3_aa: CSVDRGPGGETQYF

j_call: TRBJ2-5
v_call: TRBV7-7
cdr3_aa: CASSFHPDETQYF

j_call: TRBJ2-1
v_call: TRBV20-1
cdr3_aa: CSAGRTSGRYNEQFF

j_call: TRBJ2-5
v_call: TRBV14
cdr3_aa: CASSQDFEDKQETQYF

j_call: TRBJ2-2
v_call: TRBV20-1
cdr3_aa: CSATALAGATGELFF

j_call: TRBJ2-7
v_call: TRBV5-5
cdr3_aa: CASSLEPGRDEQYF

j_call: TRBJ1-2
v_call: TRBV7-2
cdr3_aa: CASSLVGAGEHGYTF